This TCR beta chain was captured in a study of radiotherapy plus CTLA-4 blockade in lung cancer. Study background: Objective responses were observed in about 17% of patients, and disease control was achieved by about 30%.

Profiled with immunoSEQ multiplex PCR; TCRdb holds only in-frame clones, not every one. The sample shows some 110,000 clones, 78% of them seen only once. CDR1 is MNHEY and CDR2 is SMNVEV in the germline V gene (reference sequence). Between the trimmed V and J ends, which lost 4 bases and 4 bases, there was a span of 6 bases. The CDR3 is 12 amino acids. Sequenced material: peripheral blood, taken from a patient treated with radiotherapy plus ipilimumab. The V gene is TRBV27, the J gene TRBJ2-3; D gene unclear. This sequence was found in a human donor with non-small cell lung cancer who had a partial response to radiotherapy plus ipilimumab. The CDR3 spells CASSSLSDTQYF. As DNA, the CDR3 is TGTGCCAGCAGTTCTCTGTCAGATACGCAGTATTTT.